Below are 30 T cell receptor beta chains sequenced from a single sample in a study of T cell repertoires in cytomegalovirus infection. TCRdb redid the calling of the reads with MiXCR, one entry per CDR3 protein. This table holds approximately 500,000 distinct CDR3 sequences, more than 15% found once. Sequencing was carried out using CD8+ T cells from PBMCs. The receptors here all came from a human donor in good health (CMV status not recorded). Some clones in this sample may be carry-over from other donors' samples.

This clonotype was seen a handful of times. V usage is TRBV25-1 and J usage is TRBJ2-3; D may be TRBD1 (6 bases). Germline V gene data show CDR1 as MGHDK and CDR2 as SYGVNS. The CDR3 is 15 residues long. The V gene lost 1 base and the J gene lost 1 base, with 9 bases spanning the gap. CDR3 nucleotide sequence: TGTGCCAGCAGTGAATGGGCAGGGGGCACAGATACGCAGTATTTT. Translating gives CASSEWAGGTDTQYF.

Comment on this clonotype: One end of the junction fails to match germline, which may point to a read error. The CDR3 spells CTSSLGGTGFDEQFF. CDR3 sequence (DNA): TGTACCAGCAGCTTGGGCGGGACAGGGTTTGATGAGCAGTTCTTC. The genes are TRBV5-6 and TRBJ2-1; 9 positions match TRBD1. CDR3 size: 15 residues. Germline-derived CDR1 and CDR2 are SGHDT and YYEEEE.

As to this clonotype: Possible read error: a much larger clone is one base away. J is TRBJ1-2 and V is TRBV25-1, with TRBD1 identical over 9 bases. Per germline, CDR1 MGHDK and CDR2 SYGVNS. This CDR3 comprises 15 residues. As DNA, the CDR3 is TGTGCCAGCAGTCAAGGGACAGGGATTAACTATGTCTACACCTTC. Translated, it gives CASSQGTGINYVYTF.

The V call is TRBV14, the J call TRBJ2-7; D is undetermined. Germline V gene sequence: CDR1 SGHDN, CDR2 FVKESK. V lost 5 bases to trimming and J lost 6 bases, with 17 bases between them. This CDR3 has 14 residues. The CDR3: CASSSRYTRAEQYF. Written as DNA, the CDR3 is TGTGCCAGCAGCTCCCGATATACCCGAGCCGAGCAGTACTTC.

This clonotype was observed a few times. This chain links TRBV23-1 with TRBJ2-7; D perhaps matches TRBD2 (5 bases). TRBV23-1 carries the ORF label, with uncertain function. There are 15 residues in the CDR3. Trimming left V 10 bases short and J 3 bases short, with 22 bases between. This CDR3 reads CATRRSTLSVYEQYF. In DNA, the CDR3 is TGCGCCACTAGGAGGTCCACTCTGTCGGTCTACGAGCAGTACTTC.

This clonotype occurred many times. This chain links TRBV2 with TRBJ2-5; 9 bases fit TRBD1. Germline V gene lookup returns CDR1 SNHLY and CDR2 FYNNEI. This CDR3 contains 12 residues. Here the CDR3 reads CGGTGREETQYF. The CDR3 DNA sequence: TGTGGAGGGACAGGGAGAGAAGAGACCCAGTACTTC.

The chain links TRBV9 to TRBJ1-1; 8 positions match TRBD1. Germline CDR1 SGDLS, CDR2 YYNGEE. The junction had 9 bases not matched to a gene; V was cut back by 3 bases and J by 11 bases. The CDR3 runs 13 residues. For the CDR3, the DNA is TGTGCCAGCAGCGGGCCGGACAGGGTCGGCGCTTTCTTT. This translates into CASSGPDRVGAFF.

The sample holds many counts of this clonotype. The V and J genes are TRBV12-5 and TRBJ1-1; a possible D gene is TRBD1 (6 bases). The V and J ends lost 8 bases and 4 bases respectively, with 11 bases between them. This CDR3 comprises 12 residues. Germline loops: CDR1 LGHNT, CDR2 FRNRAP. CDR3 region: CASTQGPTEAFF. CDR3 nucleotides: TGTGCTAGTACACAGGGTCCCACTGAAGCTTTCTTT.

This clonotype showed up many times. V gene TRBV7-8 combines with J gene TRBJ2-6; D call uncertain. The length of the CDR3 is 18 residues. The V and J ends lost 3 bases and 0 bases respectively, with 15 bases between them. Germline CDR1 SGHVS, CDR2 FQNEAQ. The chain's CDR3 is CASSFNIMSSSGANVLTF. DNA for the CDR3: TGTGCCAGCAGCTTTAACATCATGTCGAGCTCTGGGGCCAACGTCCTGACTTTC. Full variable domain (missing parts from reference TRBV7-8 and TRBJ2-6): GAGVSQSPRYKVAKRGQDVALRCDPISGHVSLFWYQQALGQGPEFLTYFQNEAQLDKSGLPSDRFFAERPEGSVSTLKIQRTQQEDSAVYLCASSFNIMSSSGANVLTFGAGSRLTVL.

This clonotype was counted ten times or more. The chain carries TRBV7-8 and TRBJ1-1, with a possible D match to TRBD1 (5 bases). Germline-derived CDR1 and CDR2 are SGHVS and FQNEAQ. V lost 4 bases and J lost 1, with 10 bases in between. This CDR3 has 14 residues. The CDR3 protein is CASSSPGTNTEAFF. CDR3 coding DNA: TGTGCCAGCAGCTCCCCCGGGACGAACACTGAAGCTTTCTTT. The full variable domain, completed using reference TRBV7-8 and TRBJ1-1, is GAGVSQSPRYKVAKRGQDVALRCDPISGHVSLFWYQQALGQGPEFLTYFQNEAQLDKSGLPSDRFFAERPEGSVSTLKIQRTQQEDSAVYLCASSSPGTNTEAFFGQGTRLTVV.

This clonotype turned up a few times. The CDR3 DNA is TGTGCCAGCAGCTTGGGGGTGGGGGGTCAGCCCCAGCATTTT. Protein sequence: CASSLGVGGQPQHF. The V gene is TRBV5-6, the J gene TRBJ1-5; perhaps TRBD1 as D (5 bases). The V and J ends lost 0 bases and 6 bases respectively, with 10 bases between them. The CDR3 has 14 amino acids. Germline V gene lookup returns CDR1 SGHDT and CDR2 YYEEEE.

The chain recombines TRBV9 with TRBJ2-4; 7 bases are a match to TRBD2. CDR3 length: 14 residues. Germline V gene sequence: CDR1 SGDLS, CDR2 YYNGEE. V trimming: 3 bases; J trimming: 9 bases; junction bases outside the gene matches: 9. The CDR3 DNA is TGTGCCAGCAGCGGAACCTCGGGGGGTATCATTCAGTACTTC. This gives the protein CASSGTSGGIIQYF.

There are many counts of this clonotype. The chain joins TRBV7-9 to TRBJ1-4, with 7 bases matching TRBD1. Per the germline V gene, CDR1 is SEHNR and CDR2 is FQNEAQ (reference sequence). The CDR3 length is 15 residues. The V and J ends lost 6 bases and 5 bases, in that order; junction bases with no gene match: 9. CDR3 sequence: CASRGPGQLNEKLFF. Written as DNA, the CDR3 is TGTGCCAGCAGGGGACCGGGACAGCTAAATGAAAAACTGTTTTTT.

This clonotype was detected ten times or more. The chain employs TRBV7-2 and TRBJ2-1; D tentatively reads TRBD1 or TRBD2 (5 bases each). V was shortened by 5 bases and J by 2 bases, with 16 bases between the two germline ends. This CDR3 spans 16 amino acids. Germline lookup yields CDR1 SGHTA and CDR2 FQGNSA. This chain's CDR3 is CASSPPRGRAYNEQFF. The CDR3 DNA is TGTGCCAGCAGCCCCCCGAGGGGCCGAGCCTACAATGAGCAGTTCTTC.

This clonotype showed up just once. This sequence joins TRBV28 and TRBJ2-7; 11 bases align to TRBD2. CDR3 length equals 19 residues. Germline V gene data show CDR1 as MDHEN and CDR2 as SYDVKM. The V and J ends lost 7 bases and 2 bases, in that order; junction bases with no gene match: 19. CDR3 residues: CASIGRASGGRYPPYEQYF. The DNA of the CDR3 is TGTGCCAGCATAGGTCGGGCTAGCGGGGGGAGGTATCCTCCCTACGAGCAGTACTTC.

In its sample, this clonotype was seen a few times. This chain uses TRBV15 with TRBJ2-7, with D possibly being TRBD1 or TRBD2 (6 bases each). CDR3 size: 16 residues. V was pared by 8 bases and J by 2 bases, with 22 bases between. Looked up from germline, CDR1 is LNHNV and CDR2 is YYDKDF (reference sequence). The DNA of the CDR3 is TGTGCCACCCGCCCGGGGCCCAGAGGGGGGACCTACGAGCAGTACTTC. Translating it yields CATRPGPRGGTYEQYF.

The chain joins TRBV6-2 or TRBV6-3 to TRBJ2-7; 8 nucleotides match TRBD2. V gave up 1 base and J gave up 0 bases; unmatched junction bases: 2. Germline V CDR1 and CDR2: MNHEY, SVGEGT. The length of the CDR3 is 15 residues. In DNA form, the CDR3 reads TGTGCCAGCAGTTACTTGAGCGGGAGCTCCTACGAGCAGTACTTC. Translated, it gives CASSYLSGSSYEQYF.

The chain couples TRBV20-1 to TRBJ2-7; 8 bases match TRBD1. J lost 3 bases, V lost 1 base, and 5 bases had no gene match. Germline V gives CDR1 DFQATT, CDR2 SNEGSKA (reference sequence). The CDR3 totals 14 residues. DNA for the CDR3: TGCAGTGCTAGAGGGACAGGGACATACTACGAGCAGTACTTC. Protein product: CSARGTGTYYEQYF.

This clonotype came up many times. The chain couples TRBV19 to TRBJ1-1, with no clear D. Germline V lookup: CDR1 LNHDA, CDR2 SQIVND (reference sequence). Between the trimmed V and J ends, which lost 3 bases and 6 bases, there was a span of 8 bases. This CDR3 spans 12 amino acids. CDR3 DNA: TGTGCCAGTAGTATTAATATGGCTGAAGCTTTCTTT. It translates to CASSINMAEAFF. The full variable domain, with the rest looked up from reference TRBV19 and TRBJ1-1, is DGGITQSPKYLFRKEGQNVTLSCEQNLNHDAMYWYRQDPGQGLRLIYYSQIVNDFQKGDIAEGYSVSREKKESFPLTVTSAQKNPTAFYLCASSINMAEAFFGQGTRLTVV.

The V gene is TRBV4-1, the J gene TRBJ1-2; D is undetermined. Trimming took off 0 bases at V and 5 bases at J, with 7 bases between the two ends. Germline CDR1 and CDR2: MGHRA and YSYEKL. There are 13 residues in the CDR3. CDR3 amino acids: CASSQDPSYGYTF. The CDR3 coding sequence is TGCGCCAGCAGCCAAGATCCAAGTTATGGCTACACCTTC.

This clonotype has a handful of counts. The CDR3 DNA follows: TGTGCCAGCAGCCAAGGACAGGGCAGATACGAGCAGTACTTC. Its translation: CASSQGQGRYEQYF. The V gene is TRBV12-3 or TRBV12-4, the J gene TRBJ2-7; 8 bases align to TRBD1. The V segment lost 6 bases and the J segment 4 bases; nucleotides outside the gene matches: 8. This CDR3 comprises 14 residues.

This clonotype was recorded once. The rearrangement links TRBV7-9 to TRBJ1-4; D ambiguous. V was pared by 4 bases and J by 5 bases, with 11 bases between. The CDR3 loop spans 14 amino acids. CDR1 SEHNR and CDR2 FQNEAQ come from the germline V gene (reference sequence). Here the CDR3 reads CASSSGRENEKLFF. CDR3 sequence (DNA): TGTGCCAGCAGCTCCGGACGGGAAAATGAAAAACTGTTTTTT.

This rearrangement joins TRBV5-4 to TRBJ1-2, with D hard to call. The V end lost 2 bases, the J end lost 3 bases, and 14 bases lay between the germline ends. Looked up from germline, CDR1 is SGHNT and CDR2 is YYREEE (reference sequence). The CDR3 length is 15 residues. CDR3 residues: CASSFRGLGDYGYTF. The CDR3 coding sequence is TGTGCCAGCAGCTTCCGAGGGTTGGGTGACTATGGCTACACCTTC.

The rearrangement links TRBV29-1 to TRBJ2-1; D is uncertain. The CDR3 sequence is 15 residues long. V gave up 0 bases and J gave up 0 bases, with 9 bases separating them. CDR1 is SQVTM, CDR2 ANQGSEA, per germline. The CDR3 DNA sequence: TGCAGCGTTGAAGATGCCCCACTCTCCTACAATGAGCAGTTCTTC. Protein: CSVEDAPLSYNEQFF.

This chain links TRBV9 with TRBJ1-1; no reliable D call. This CDR3 is 13 amino acids long. Germline loops: CDR1 SGDLS, CDR2 YYNGEE. The V and J ends lost 1 base and 3 bases respectively, with 7 bases between them. Written as DNA, the CDR3 is TGTGCCAGCAGCGTATACATCGACACTGAAGCTTTCTTT. Protein product: CASSVYIDTEAFF.

The chain has TRBV5-4 and TRBJ2-7, with D unclear. Germline V CDR1 and CDR2: SGHNT, YYREEE (reference sequence). With 2 bases removed from V and 4 bases from J, the gap between germline ends came to 10 bases. This CDR3 region has 13 residues. CDR3 nucleotide sequence: TGTGCCAGCAGCTTAGACGACGGTTACGAGCAGTACTTC. It yields the protein CASSLDDGYEQYF. Complete variable domain (other parts from reference TRBV5-4 and TRBJ2-7): ETGVTQSPTHLIKTRGQQVTLRCSSQSGHNTVSWYQQALGQGPQFIFQYYREEENGRGNFPPRFSGLQFPNYSSELNVNALELDDSALYLCASSLDDGYEQYFGPGTRLTVT.

The chain employs TRBV5-4 and TRBJ1-1; D call uncertain. Germline CDR1 SGHNT, CDR2 YYREEE (reference sequence). The germline V and J ends were trimmed by 7 bases and 6 bases, with 13 bases remaining between them. CDR3 size: 12 residues. CDR3 nucleotide sequence: TGTGCCAGCGGGAGGTGTTACTCTGAAGCTTTCTTT. It yields the protein CASGRCYSEAFF.

Note on this clonotype: Here the CDR3 omits its conserved ending phenylalanine or tryptophan, so a read error is the likely source. The V call is TRBV28, the J call TRBJ2-7; D is ambiguous. Per germline, CDR1 MDHEN and CDR2 SYDVKM. The V end lost 5 bases, the J end lost 4 bases, and 9 bases lay between the germline ends. This CDR3 spans 12 amino acids. CDR3 loop: CASSEVGYEQYL. CDR3 DNA: TGTGCCAGCAGTGAGGTAGGGTACGAGCAGTACTTA.

There are many counts of this clonotype. J is TRBJ1-4 and V is TRBV7-8; maybe TRBD1 (6 bases). Germline V gives CDR1 SGHVS, CDR2 FQNEAQ. This CDR3 contains 17 residues. V shed 5 bases and J shed 3 bases, with 19 bases lying between them. The CDR3 reads CASSRGLIGGANEKLFF. The CDR3 DNA sequence: TGTGCCAGCAGCAGGGGGTTGATTGGAGGGGCTAATGAAAAACTGTTTTTT.

This clonotype appeared many times. The rearrangement links TRBV27 to TRBJ1-1; D gene unclear. Germline V lookup: CDR1 MNHEY, CDR2 SMNVEV (reference sequence). The CDR3 consists of 14 residues. With 3 bases removed from V and 1 base from J, the gap between germline ends came to 9 bases. CDR3: CASSLRDSNTEAFF. CDR3 sequence (DNA): TGTGCCAGCAGTTTGAGAGATTCGAACACTGAAGCTTTCTTT.